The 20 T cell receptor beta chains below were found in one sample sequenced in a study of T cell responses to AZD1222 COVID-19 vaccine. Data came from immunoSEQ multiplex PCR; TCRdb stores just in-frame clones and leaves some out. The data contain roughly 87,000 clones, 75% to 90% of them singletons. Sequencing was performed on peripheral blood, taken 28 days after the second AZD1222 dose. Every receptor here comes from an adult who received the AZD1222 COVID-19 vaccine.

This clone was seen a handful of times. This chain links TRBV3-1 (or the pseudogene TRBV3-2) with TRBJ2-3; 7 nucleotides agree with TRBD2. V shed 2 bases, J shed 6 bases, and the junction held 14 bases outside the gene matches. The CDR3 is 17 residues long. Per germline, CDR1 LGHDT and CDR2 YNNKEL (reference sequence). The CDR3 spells CASSQIPAGTKWDTQYF. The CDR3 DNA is TGTGCCAGCAGCCAAATTCCAGCGGGGACCAAATGGGATACGCAGTATTTT.

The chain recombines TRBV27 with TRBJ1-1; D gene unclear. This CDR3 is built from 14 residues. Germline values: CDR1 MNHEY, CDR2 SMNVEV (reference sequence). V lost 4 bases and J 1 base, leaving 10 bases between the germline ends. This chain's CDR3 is CASSSSPKNTEAFF. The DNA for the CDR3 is TGTGCCAGCAGTTCCTCCCCCAAGAACACTGAAGCTTTCTTT.

DNA of the CDR3: TGCGCCAGCAGACTGACAGGGGGAGGCGAAAAACTGTTTTTT. Residues: CASRLTGGGEKLFF. The chain links TRBV5-1 to TRBJ1-4; 9 nucleotides line up with TRBD1. The CDR3 spans 14 residues. V shed 5 bases, J shed 8 bases, and the junction held 7 bases outside the gene matches. CDR1 and CDR2 from the germline V gene are SGHRS and YFSETQ.

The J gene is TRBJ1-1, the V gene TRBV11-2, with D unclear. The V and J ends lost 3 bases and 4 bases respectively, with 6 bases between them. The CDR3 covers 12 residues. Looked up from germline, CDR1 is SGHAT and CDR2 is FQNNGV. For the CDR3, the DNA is TGTGCCAGCAGCTTTTGGGGCACTGAAGCTTTCTTT. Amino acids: CASSFWGTEAFF. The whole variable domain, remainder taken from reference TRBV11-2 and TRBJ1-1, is EAGVAQSPRYKIIEKRQSVAFWCNPISGHATLYWYQQILGQGPKLLIQFQNNGVVDDSQLPKDRFSAERLKGVDSTLKIQPAKLEDSAVYLCASSFWGTEAFFGQGTRLTVV.

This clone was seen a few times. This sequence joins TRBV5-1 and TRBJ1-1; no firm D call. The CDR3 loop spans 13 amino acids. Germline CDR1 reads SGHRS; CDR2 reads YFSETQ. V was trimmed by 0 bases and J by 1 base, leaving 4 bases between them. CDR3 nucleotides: TGCGCCAGCAGCTTGGCCCAGAACACTGAAGCTTTCTTT. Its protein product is CASSLAQNTEAFF.

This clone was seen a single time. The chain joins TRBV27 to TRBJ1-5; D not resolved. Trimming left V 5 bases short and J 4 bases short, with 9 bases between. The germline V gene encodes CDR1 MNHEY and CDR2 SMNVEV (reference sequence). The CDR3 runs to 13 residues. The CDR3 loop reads CASSQDGNQPQHF. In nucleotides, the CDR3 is TGTGCCAGCAGTCAGGACGGGAATCAGCCCCAGCATTTT.

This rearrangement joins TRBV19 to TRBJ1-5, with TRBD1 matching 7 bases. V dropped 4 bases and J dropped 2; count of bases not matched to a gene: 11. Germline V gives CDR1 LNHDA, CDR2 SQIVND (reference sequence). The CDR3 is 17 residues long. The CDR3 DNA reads TGTGCCAGTAGTAGCAATCGGGACAGTCGGGGCAATCAGCCCCAGCATTTT. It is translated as CASSSNRDSRGNQPQHF.

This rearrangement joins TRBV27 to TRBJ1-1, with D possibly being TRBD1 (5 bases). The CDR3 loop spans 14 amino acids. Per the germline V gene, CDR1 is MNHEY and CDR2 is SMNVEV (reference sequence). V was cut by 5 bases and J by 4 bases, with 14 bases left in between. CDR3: CASSPAGSPTEAFF. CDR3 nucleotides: TGTGCCAGCAGTCCGGCAGGGAGCCCCACTGAAGCTTTCTTT.

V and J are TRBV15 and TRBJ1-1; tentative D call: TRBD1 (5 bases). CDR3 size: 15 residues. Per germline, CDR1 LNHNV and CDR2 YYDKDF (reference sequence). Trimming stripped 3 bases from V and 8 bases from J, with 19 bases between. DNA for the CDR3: TGTGCCACCAGCAGGGTGCGGGGCCAGATGGCCGAAGCTTTCTTT. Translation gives CATSRVRGQMAEAFF.

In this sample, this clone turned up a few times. CDR3 region: CASSPAGSANEKLFF. Here the CDR3 DNA reads TGCGCCAGCAGCCCGGCCGGGTCGGCTAATGAAAAACTGTTTTTT. The chain links TRBV5-1 to TRBJ1-4; no firm D call. Per germline, CDR1 SGHRS and CDR2 YFSETQ. The V gene lost 4 bases and the J gene lost 3 bases, with 13 bases spanning the gap. The CDR3 totals 15 residues.

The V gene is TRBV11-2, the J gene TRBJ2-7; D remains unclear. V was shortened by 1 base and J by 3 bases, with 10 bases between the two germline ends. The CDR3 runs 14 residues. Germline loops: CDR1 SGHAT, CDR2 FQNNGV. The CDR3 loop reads CASSLAGSVYEQYF. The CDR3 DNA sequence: TGTGCCAGCAGCTTAGCCGGGTCCGTCTACGAGCAGTACTTC.

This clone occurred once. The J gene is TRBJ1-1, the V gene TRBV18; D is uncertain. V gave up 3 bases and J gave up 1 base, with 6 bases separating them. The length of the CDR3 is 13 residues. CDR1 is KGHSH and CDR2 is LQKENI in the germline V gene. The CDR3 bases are TGTGCCAGCTCACCCCTTGGGAACACTGAAGCTTTCTTT. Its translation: CASSPLGNTEAFF.

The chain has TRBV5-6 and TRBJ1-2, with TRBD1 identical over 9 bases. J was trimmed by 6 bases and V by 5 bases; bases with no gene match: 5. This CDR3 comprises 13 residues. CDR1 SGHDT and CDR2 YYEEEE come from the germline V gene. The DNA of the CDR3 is TGTGCCAGCAGTGTAAGGACAGGGGATGGCTACACCTTC. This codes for CASSVRTGDGYTF.

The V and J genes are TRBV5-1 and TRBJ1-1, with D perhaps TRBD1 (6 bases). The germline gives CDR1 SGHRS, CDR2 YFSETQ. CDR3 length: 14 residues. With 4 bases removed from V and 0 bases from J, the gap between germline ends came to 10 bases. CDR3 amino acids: CASSRQELNTEAFF. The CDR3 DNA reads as TGCGCCAGCAGCCGACAGGAGTTGAACACTGAAGCTTTCTTT.

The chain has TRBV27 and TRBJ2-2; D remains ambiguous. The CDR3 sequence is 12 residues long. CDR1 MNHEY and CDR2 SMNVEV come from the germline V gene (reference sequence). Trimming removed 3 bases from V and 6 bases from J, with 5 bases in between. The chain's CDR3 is CASSFLPGELFF. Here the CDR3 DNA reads TGTGCCAGCAGTTTCTTACCCGGGGAGCTGTTTTTT.

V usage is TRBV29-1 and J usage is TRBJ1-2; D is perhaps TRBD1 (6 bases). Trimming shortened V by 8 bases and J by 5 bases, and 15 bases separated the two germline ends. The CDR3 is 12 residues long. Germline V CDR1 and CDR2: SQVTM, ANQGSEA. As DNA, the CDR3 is TGCAGCATGCGGACAGCTTCTTATGGCTACACCTTC. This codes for CSMRTASYGYTF.

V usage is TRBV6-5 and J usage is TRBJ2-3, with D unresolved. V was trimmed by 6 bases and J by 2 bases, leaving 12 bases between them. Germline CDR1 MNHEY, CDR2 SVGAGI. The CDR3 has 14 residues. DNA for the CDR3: TGTGCCAGCAGCCACCCACCTTCCACAGATACGCAGTATTTT. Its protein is CASSHPPSTDTQYF.

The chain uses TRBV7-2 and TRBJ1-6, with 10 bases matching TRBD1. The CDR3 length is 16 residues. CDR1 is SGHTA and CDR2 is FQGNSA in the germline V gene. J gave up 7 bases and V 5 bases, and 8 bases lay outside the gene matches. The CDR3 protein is CASSPRAGQGNSPLHF. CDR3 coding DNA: TGTGCCAGCAGCCCGAGGGCGGGACAGGGGAATTCACCCCTCCACTTT.

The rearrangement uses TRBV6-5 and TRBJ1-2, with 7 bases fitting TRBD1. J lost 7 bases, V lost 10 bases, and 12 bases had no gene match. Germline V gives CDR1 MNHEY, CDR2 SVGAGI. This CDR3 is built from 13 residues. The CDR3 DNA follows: TGTGCCACTGAAAGGAAGGGGGCTGGTGGCTACACCTTC. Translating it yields CATERKGAGGYTF.

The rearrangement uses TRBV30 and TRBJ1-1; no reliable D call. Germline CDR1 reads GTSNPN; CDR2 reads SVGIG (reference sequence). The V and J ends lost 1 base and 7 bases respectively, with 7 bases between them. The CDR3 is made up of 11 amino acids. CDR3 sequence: CAWSADFEAFF. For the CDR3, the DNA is TGTGCCTGGAGTGCCGATTTTGAAGCTTTCTTT.